Listed below are T cell receptor beta chains from one sample, sequenced in a study of technical replicates of blood from several donors. Measured with immunoSEQ multiplex PCR; TCRdb has only the in-frame clones, and not every one. This sample carries nearly 90,000 clones, roughly 94% of them seen once, and the ten largest clones take around 0.3%. Sequencing was done on a sample of T cells isolated from PBMCs. All receptors derive from a human donor in good health. Each CDR3 is given with its conserved first and last residue. D genes are given only for firm matches. Not every row has a clone size; where given, it reads once, few, many or a size class.

J gene: TRBJ1-4
D gene: -
CDR3 length: 14
clone size: -
V gene: TRBV9
CDR3 DNA: TGTGCCAGCGCCACGGCCGGGGGGAGCGAAAAACTGTTTTTT
CDR3 protein: CASATAGGSEKLFF

J gene: TRBJ2-3
D gene: -
CDR3 length: 12
clone size: -
V gene: TRBV6-1
CDR3 DNA: TGTGCCAGCACTGTGGGCCCAGATACGCAGTATTTT
CDR3 protein: CASTVGPDTQYF

J gene: TRBJ1-5
D gene: -
CDR3 length: 16
clone size: -
V gene: TRBV5-4
CDR3 DNA: TGTGCCAGCAGCTTTACGACAGGTGAGGGTGTAGGACCCCAGCATTTT
CDR3 protein: CASSFTTGEGVGPQHF

J gene: TRBJ1-2
D gene: -
CDR3 length: 13
clone size: -
V gene: TRBV14
CDR3 DNA: TGTGCCAGCAGCCAGAACCGGGACTATGGCTACACCTTC
CDR3 protein: CASSQNRDYGYTF

J gene: TRBJ1-1
D gene: -
CDR3 length: 15
clone size: -
V gene: TRBV4-3
CDR3 DNA: TGCGCCAGCAGCCAAGATCGGGGTCAGAACACTGAAGCTTTCTTT
CDR3 protein: CASSQDRGQNTEAFF

J gene: TRBJ2-5
D gene: TRBD2
CDR3 length: 14
clone size: -
V gene: TRBV6-5
CDR3 DNA: TGTGCCAGCAGTTACTCAGGCGGGAGAGAGACCCAGTACTTC
CDR3 protein: CASSYSGGRETQYF

J gene: TRBJ2-7
D gene: TRBD1
CDR3 length: 14
clone size: once
V gene: TRBV19
CDR3 DNA: TGTGCCAGTACCATGGGGACAGGGGCCTACGAGCAGTACTTC
CDR3 protein: CASTMGTGAYEQYF

J gene: TRBJ2-7
D gene: -
CDR3 length: 15
clone size: -
V gene: TRBV7-3
CDR3 DNA: TGTGCCAGCAGCTTAACATCTGGGAGTAACTACGAGCAGTACTTC
CDR3 protein: CASSLTSGSNYEQYF

J gene: TRBJ1-5
D gene: -
CDR3 length: 17
clone size: -
V gene: TRBV6-4
CDR3 DNA: TGTGCCAGCCAGGTAGGCGTGCCAGGTAATAGCAATCAGCCCCAGCATTTT
CDR3 protein: CASQVGVPGNSNQPQHF

J gene: TRBJ1-3
D gene: -
CDR3 length: 15
clone size: -
V gene: TRBV6-5
CDR3 DNA: TGTGCCAGCAGTTGGGACAAGTACTCTGGAAACACCATATATTTT
CDR3 protein: CASSWDKYSGNTIYF

J gene: TRBJ2-3
D gene: TRBD2
CDR3 length: 14
clone size: -
V gene: TRBV6-1
CDR3 DNA: TGTGCCAGCGGAACTAGCGGGAATGCAGATACGCAGTATTTT
CDR3 protein: CASGTSGNADTQYF

J gene: TRBJ1-4
D gene: -
CDR3 length: 14
clone size: -
V gene: TRBV11-2
CDR3 DNA: TGTGCCAGCAGCTTCCAACCGGCGGGTGAAAAACTGTTTTTT
CDR3 protein: CASSFQPAGEKLFF

J gene: TRBJ2-7
D gene: -
CDR3 length: 13
clone size: -
V gene: TRBV7-2
CDR3 DNA: TGTGCCAGCAGCGACGGGACATCCTACGAGCAGTACTTC
CDR3 protein: CASSDGTSYEQYF

J gene: TRBJ1-1
D gene: TRBD1
CDR3 length: 15
clone size: -
V gene: TRBV11-3
CDR3 DNA: TGTGCCAGCAGCCAAGACAGGGGGTGGAGAACTGAAGCTTTCTTT
CDR3 protein: CASSQDRGWRTEAFF

J gene: TRBJ2-3
D gene: TRBD1
CDR3 length: 15
clone size: -
V gene: TRBV13
CDR3 DNA: TGTGCCAGCAGCTTCTCGACAGGGGAGGCAGATACGCAGTATTTT
CDR3 protein: CASSFSTGEADTQYF

J gene: TRBJ2-5
D gene: -
CDR3 length: 15
clone size: -
V gene: TRBV10-1
CDR3 DNA: TGCGCCAGCAGTGAGGGCCAGGGGATCGAAGAGACCCAGTACTTC
CDR3 protein: CASSEGQGIEETQYF

J gene: TRBJ2-7
D gene: TRBD2
CDR3 length: 17
clone size: -
V gene: TRBV13
CDR3 DNA: TGTGCCAGCAGCTTAGGAAGGACTAGCGGGAGGATAAACGAGCAGTACTTC
CDR3 protein: CASSLGRTSGRINEQYF

J gene: TRBJ2-4
D gene: -
CDR3 length: 15
clone size: -
V gene: TRBV28
CDR3 DNA: TGTGCCAGCAGTACAATAGCGTTAGCCAAAAACATTCAGTACTTC
CDR3 protein: CASSTIALAKNIQYF

J gene: TRBJ2-7
D gene: TRBD1
CDR3 length: 14
clone size: -
V gene: TRBV6-5
CDR3 DNA: TGTGCCAGCAGCCAGGGGGTAATGGGGGTCGAGCAGTACTTC
CDR3 protein: CASSQGVMGVEQYF

J gene: TRBJ2-1
D gene: TRBD2
CDR3 length: 15
clone size: -
V gene: TRBV9
CDR3 DNA: TGTGCCAGCAGCGTCACCGGGACTAGCGTCGCTGAGCAGTTCTTC
CDR3 protein: CASSVTGTSVAEQFF

J gene: TRBJ2-2
D gene: -
CDR3 length: 14
clone size: -
V gene: TRBV6-1
CDR3 DNA: TGTGCCAGCAGTGTTATAGAGGACACCGGGGAGCTGTTTTTT
CDR3 protein: CASSVIEDTGELFF

J gene: TRBJ1-5
D gene: -
CDR3 length: 13
clone size: once
V gene: TRBV6-6
CDR3 DNA: TGTGCCAGCGGTATCAGGGGCGGGCAGCCCCAGCATTTT
CDR3 protein: CASGIRGGQPQHF

J gene: TRBJ2-7
D gene: TRBD2
CDR3 length: 14
clone size: -
V gene: TRBV11-2
CDR3 DNA: TGTGCCAGCAGCTTATTAGGGACTAGCGGCGAGCAGTACTTC
CDR3 protein: CASSLLGTSGEQYF

J gene: TRBJ1-2
D gene: TRBD1
CDR3 length: 14
clone size: -
V gene: TRBV28
CDR3 DNA: TGTGCCAGCAGTTCAGGGGGAGTTAAGGATGGCTACACCTTC
CDR3 protein: CASSSGGVKDGYTF

J gene: TRBJ2-6
D gene: -
CDR3 length: 16
clone size: once
V gene: TRBV2
CDR3 DNA: TGTGCCAGCAACAGCAGGGGCCTCTCTGGGGCCAACGTCCTGACTTTC
CDR3 protein: CASNSRGLSGANVLTF

J gene: TRBJ2-1
D gene: TRBD1
CDR3 length: 16
clone size: -
V gene: TRBV5-1
CDR3 DNA: TGCGCCAGCAGCTTGGACCCCGGGACAGGGGGTATTGAGCAGTTCTTC
CDR3 protein: CASSLDPGTGGIEQFF

J gene: TRBJ1-3
D gene: -
CDR3 length: 17
clone size: -
V gene: TRBV19
CDR3 DNA: TGTGCCAGTAGTATAGGTCCCAGAGGGTTGCTTGAGTACACCATATATTTT
CDR3 protein: CASSIGPRGLLEYTIYF

J gene: TRBJ2-1
D gene: TRBD2
CDR3 length: 14
clone size: -
V gene: TRBV7-3
CDR3 DNA: TGTGCCAGCAGCTTTGGGGGGGTCTACAATGAGCAGTTCTTC
CDR3 protein: CASSFGGVYNEQFF

J gene: TRBJ2-2
D gene: -
CDR3 length: 14
clone size: -
V gene: TRBV18
CDR3 DNA: TGTGCCAGCTCACCGGGGCGACCCACCGGGGAGCTGTTTTTT
CDR3 protein: CASSPGRPTGELFF

J gene: TRBJ1-1
D gene: -
CDR3 length: 12
clone size: -
V gene: TRBV7-9
CDR3 DNA: TGTGCCAGCAGCTCGCAGGGTACTGAAGCTTTCTTT
CDR3 protein: CASSSQGTEAFF

J gene: TRBJ2-1
D gene: -
CDR3 length: 10
clone size: -
V gene: TRBV30
CDR3 DNA: TGTGCCTGGACCGGGGGTGAGCAGTTCTTC
CDR3 protein: CAWTGGEQFF

J gene: TRBJ2-5
D gene: TRBD2
CDR3 length: 13
clone size: -
V gene: TRBV30
CDR3 DNA: TGTGCCTGGACGCGAGCGGGAGGGGAGACCCAGTACTTC
CDR3 protein: CAWTRAGGETQYF

J gene: TRBJ2-6
D gene: -
CDR3 length: 15
clone size: -
V gene: TRBV10-2
CDR3 DNA: TGCGCCAGCAGTGCAAGAGACTCTGGGGCCAACGTCCTGACTTTC
CDR3 protein: CASSARDSGANVLTF

J gene: TRBJ2-2
D gene: -
CDR3 length: 15
clone size: -
V gene: TRBV5-1
CDR3 DNA: TGCGCCAGCAGCTTGCCGGGGTTAAACACCGGGGAGCTGTTTTTT
CDR3 protein: CASSLPGLNTGELFF

J gene: TRBJ2-3
D gene: TRBD1
CDR3 length: 16
clone size: -
V gene: TRBV9
CDR3 DNA: TGTGCCAGCAGCTATCCGGGACAGGGCGGCACAGATACGCAGTATTTT
CDR3 protein: CASSYPGQGGTDTQYF

J gene: TRBJ1-1
D gene: -
CDR3 length: 16
clone size: -
V gene: TRBV7-9
CDR3 DNA: TGTGCCAGCAGCTTAGGGTACGCGGGAACCAACACTGAAGCTTTCTTT
CDR3 protein: CASSLGYAGTNTEAFF

J gene: TRBJ2-1
D gene: TRBD2
CDR3 length: 14
clone size: -
V gene: TRBV27
CDR3 DNA: TGTGCCAGCAGGAGGACTAGCGGGAGTGATGAGCAGTTCTTC
CDR3 protein: CASRRTSGSDEQFF

J gene: TRBJ1-2
D gene: -
CDR3 length: 14
clone size: -
V gene: TRBV7-8
CDR3 DNA: TGTGCCAGCAGCTGGGCCGCCAGCTTCTATGGCTACACCTTC
CDR3 protein: CASSWAASFYGYTF

J gene: TRBJ2-1
D gene: -
CDR3 length: 11
clone size: -
V gene: TRBV6-1
CDR3 DNA: TGTGCCAGCTCTAGCTGGGATGAGCAGTTCTTC
CDR3 protein: CASSSWDEQFF

J gene: TRBJ2-1
D gene: TRBD2
CDR3 length: 19
clone size: once
V gene: TRBV9
CDR3 DNA: TGTGCCAGCAGCGTGTACGGGACTAGCGGGAGGGCCCGGGTTCCTGAGCAGTTCTTC
CDR3 protein: CASSVYGTSGRARVPEQFF

J gene: TRBJ1-1
D gene: -
CDR3 length: 14
clone size: few
V gene: TRBV6-1
CDR3 DNA: TGTGCCAGCAGTGAAGTCCAAGGGGACACTGAAGCTTTCTTT
CDR3 protein: CASSEVQGDTEAFF

J gene: TRBJ2-3
D gene: TRBD2
CDR3 length: 14
clone size: -
V gene: TRBV11-3
CDR3 DNA: TGTGCCAGCAGTAGGCGGGAGGTTCCAGATACGCAGTATTTT
CDR3 protein: CASSRREVPDTQYF

J gene: TRBJ2-1
D gene: TRBD2
CDR3 length: 14
clone size: -
V gene: TRBV2
CDR3 DNA: TGTGCCAGCCGCATAGCGGGAGATGGTGATGAGCAGTTCTTC
CDR3 protein: CASRIAGDGDEQFF

J gene: TRBJ2-1
D gene: TRBD2
CDR3 length: 18
clone size: -
V gene: TRBV5-6
CDR3 DNA: TGTGCCAGCAGCTTGGGGGGGGCCAGCGGGAGCGTCTACAATGAGCAGTTCTTC
CDR3 protein: CASSLGGASGSVYNEQFF

J gene: TRBJ1-2
D gene: TRBD1
CDR3 length: 14
clone size: -
V gene: TRBV5-4
CDR3 DNA: TGTGCCAGCAGCTCGGACAGGGGGGACTATGGCTACACCTTC
CDR3 protein: CASSSDRGDYGYTF

J gene: TRBJ1-5
D gene: -
CDR3 length: 14
clone size: -
V gene: TRBV10-3
CDR3 DNA: TGTGCCATCAGTGACCAGGGGAGTAATCAGCCCCAGCATTTT
CDR3 protein: CAISDQGSNQPQHF

J gene: TRBJ2-1
D gene: TRBD2
CDR3 length: 14
clone size: -
V gene: TRBV5-1
CDR3 DNA: TGCGCCAGCAGGGTGCGGGAGGGGTACAATGAGCAGTTCTTC
CDR3 protein: CASRVREGYNEQFF

J gene: TRBJ2-3
D gene: TRBD2
CDR3 length: 16
clone size: -
V gene: TRBV7-3
CDR3 DNA: TGTGCCAGCAGCCTCCTTAGCGGGACTAGCACAGATACGCAGTATTTT
CDR3 protein: CASSLLSGTSTDTQYF

J gene: TRBJ1-2
D gene: -
CDR3 length: 12
clone size: -
V gene: TRBV6-5
CDR3 DNA: TGTGCCAGCAGCGGAGGGATTCCAGGCTACACCTTC
CDR3 protein: CASSGGIPGYTF

J gene: TRBJ1-2
D gene: -
CDR3 length: 15
clone size: -
V gene: TRBV6-5
CDR3 DNA: TGTGCCAGCAGTTACTCGGGGAGTGTAAGCTATGGCTACACCTTC
CDR3 protein: CASSYSGSVSYGYTF

J gene: TRBJ2-1
D gene: -
CDR3 length: 14
clone size: -
V gene: TRBV25-1
CDR3 DNA: TGTGCCAGCAGTGAAACACCTCCCTACAATGAGCAGTTCTTC
CDR3 protein: CASSETPPYNEQFF

J gene: TRBJ1-1
D gene: TRBD1
CDR3 length: 14
clone size: -
V gene: TRBV11-2
CDR3 DNA: TGTGCCAGCAGCTCGACAGGGGACGGCACTGAAGCTTTCTTT
CDR3 protein: CASSSTGDGTEAFF

J gene: TRBJ1-1
D gene: TRBD1
CDR3 length: 13
clone size: -
V gene: TRBV9
CDR3 DNA: TGTGCCAGCAGCGAGACAGGGAGGACTGAAGCTTTCTTT
CDR3 protein: CASSETGRTEAFF

J gene: TRBJ1-2
D gene: TRBD1
CDR3 length: 14
clone size: -
V gene: TRBV6-5
CDR3 DNA: TGTGCCAGCAGTTACGCCGGGGACAGCTATGGCTACACCTTC
CDR3 protein: CASSYAGDSYGYTF

J gene: TRBJ1-2
D gene: -
CDR3 length: 14
clone size: once
V gene: TRBV15
CDR3 DNA: TGTGCCACCAGCAGAGATCTTGAGGGATATGGCTACACCTTC
CDR3 protein: CATSRDLEGYGYTF

J gene: TRBJ1-3
D gene: TRBD1
CDR3 length: 17
clone size: -
V gene: TRBV4-1
CDR3 DNA: TGCGCCAGCAGCCAAGAAGGCCGGGGGACAGGGGGGTACACCATATATTTT
CDR3 protein: CASSQEGRGTGGYTIYF

J gene: TRBJ1-2
D gene: -
CDR3 length: 13
clone size: -
V gene: TRBV28
CDR3 DNA: TGTGCCAGCAGTCGGGGTAACCCTTGGGGCTACACCTTC
CDR3 protein: CASSRGNPWGYTF